These 32 T cell receptor beta chains were all obtained from the same sample, sequenced in a study of CD8 T cells in ankylosing spondylitis. Regarding the study as a whole: The study identified a TCR beta motif of under ten highly homologous variants that appeared characteristic of ankylosing spondylitis blood.

Their target antigens are unknown. TCRdb ran MiXCR on the 5' RACE reads and lists one entry per CDR3 protein. The sample contains around 770,000 distinct CDR3 sequences, around 11% of which appear only once. Material: blood, either unsorted or a sorted T cell fraction (not recorded which). These receptors were collected from a male donor with ankylosing spondylitis.

The table lists this clonotype with a few counts. This rearrangement joins TRBV9 to TRBJ1-1; no definite D call. Germline V CDR1 and CDR2: SGDLS, YYNGEE. V lost 0 bases and J lost 6, with 15 bases in between. The CDR3 is made up of 15 amino acids. The CDR3 nucleotides read TGTGCCAGCAGCGTAGGTCCCTCGCTCCGCGCTGAAGCTTTCTTT. It specifies CASSVGPSLRAEAFF.

The chain is built from TRBV12-3 or TRBV12-4 and TRBJ2-2, with a weak D call TRBD1 (6 bases). Trimming removed 6 bases from V and 4 bases from J, with 15 bases in between. CDR3 length: 15 amino acids. The CDR3 sequence is CASRRSGEVTGELFF. The DNA of the CDR3 is TGTGCCAGCAGGCGGTCAGGGGAAGTCACCGGGGAGCTGTTTTTT.

Ten or more counts support this clonotype. The V and J genes are TRBV20-1 and TRBJ2-5; D possibly corresponds to TRBD1 (5 bases). The length of the CDR3 is 12 residues. V dropped 6 bases and J dropped 2 bases, with 10 bases sitting between them. The germline V gene has CDR1 DFQATT and CDR2 SNEGSKA (reference sequence). Here the CDR3 reads CSAPTVQETQYF. The CDR3 region has the DNA TGCAGTGCCCCGACAGTACAAGAGACCCAGTACTTC.

The chain combines TRBV20-1 with TRBJ2-3; 9 bases match TRBD2. Trimming took 6 bases from V and 6 from J; bases not matched to a gene: 10. The length of the CDR3 is 14 residues. Germline assignment: CDR1 DFQATT and CDR2 SNEGSKA (reference sequence). This chain's CDR3 is CSAGFSGRMDTQYF. In DNA, the CDR3 is TGCAGTGCGGGTTTTAGCGGGAGAATGGATACGCAGTATTTT.

The table lists this clonotype with many counts. This chain connects TRBV28 to TRBJ2-1; no clear D. V was clipped by 3 bases and J by 6 bases, with 3 bases between them. The CDR3 totals 11 residues. The germline V gene encodes CDR1 MDHEN and CDR2 SYDVKM. CDR3 nucleotides: TGTGCCAGCAGTTTCGCCAATGAGCAGTTCTTC. Its translation is CASSFANEQFF.

This chain links TRBV11-2 with TRBJ1-3, with 7 bases aligning to TRBD1. CDR1 SGHAT and CDR2 FQNNGV come from the germline V gene. This CDR3 is 16 amino acids long. The V and J ends lost 4 bases and 4 bases, in that order; junction bases with no gene match: 10. For the CDR3, the DNA is TGTGCCAGCAGCTCCTGGACAGGAACTCTCGGAAACACCATATATTTT. It codes for CASSSWTGTLGNTIYF.

The chain is built from TRBV5-1 and TRBJ2-2; 9 bases line up with TRBD1. Trimming took 5 bases from V and 7 from J; bases not matched to a gene: 6. The CDR3 sequence is 14 residues long. Germline assignment: CDR1 SGHRS and CDR2 YFSETQ. The CDR3 region is CASRDRGSGGELFF. The CDR3 DNA reads as TGCGCCAGCAGGGACAGGGGTTCCGGCGGGGAGCTGTTTTTT.

At least ten counts were recorded for this clonotype. The V gene is TRBV10-3, the J gene TRBJ1-6; D call uncertain. Germline V gene sequence: CDR1 ENHRY, CDR2 SYGVKD. The CDR3 length is 13 residues. V was cut by 8 bases and J by 7 bases, with 12 bases left in between. This chain's CDR3 is CAICQDRNSPLHF. The CDR3 DNA is TGTGCCATCTGTCAGGATCGGAATTCACCCCTCCACTTT.

The table lists this clonotype with many counts. CDR3 residues: CASRTGTGPLGGYTF. CDR3 nucleotides: TGTGCCAGCAGAACTGGGACAGGGCCCCTGGGAGGCTACACCTTC. The V gene is TRBV12-3 or TRBV12-4, the J gene TRBJ1-2; 9 bases agree with TRBD1. This CDR3 has 15 residues. V dropped 6 bases and J dropped 8; count of bases not matched to a gene: 13.

The V call is TRBV28, the J call TRBJ2-7; no clear D gene. The CDR3 has 13 residues. V was clipped by 6 bases and J by 0 bases, with 9 bases between them. Per germline, CDR1 MDHEN and CDR2 SYDVKM. The CDR3 sequence: CASRIHSSYEQYF. The CDR3 nucleotides read TGTGCCAGCAGAATCCACAGCTCCTACGAGCAGTACTTC.

This clonotype has ten or more counts. The chain is built from TRBV12-3 or TRBV12-4 and TRBJ2-2, with 7 bases lining up with TRBD1. CDR3 size: 15 residues. The trim removed 7 bases at V and 4 bases at J, leaving 9 bases unmatched. The CDR3 DNA follows: TGTGCCAGCAACTGGGACAGAGCCTTCACCGGGGAGCTGTTTTTT. Protein product: CASNWDRAFTGELFF.

This clonotype was seen more than once but under ten times. This chain uses TRBV6-2 or TRBV6-3 with TRBJ2-2; D gene unclear. Germline lookup yields CDR1 MNHEY and CDR2 SVGEGT. CDR3 length equals 15 residues. V dropped 7 bases and J dropped 3 bases, with 15 bases sitting between them. CDR3 bases: TGTGCCAGCAAGACTTTGGCTTGGGACACCGGGGAGCTGTTTTTT. Its protein is CASKTLAWDTGELFF.

There are many counts of this clonotype. This sequence joins TRBV20-1 and TRBJ2-3; D not certain. Germline loops: CDR1 DFQATT, CDR2 SNEGSKA (reference sequence). Trimming removed 3 bases at V and 4 bases at J, with 5 bases between. The CDR3 extends over 11 amino acids. This CDR3 reads CSASWPDTQYF. Here the CDR3 DNA reads TGCAGTGCTAGTTGGCCAGATACGCAGTATTTT.

This chain links TRBV12-3 or TRBV12-4 with TRBJ2-5; D might be TRBD1 (5 bases). With 4 bases removed from V and 9 bases from J, the gap between germline ends came to 15 bases. CDR3 length: 13 residues. DNA of the CDR3: TGTGCCAGCAGTTACGACAGCCAGGCGCCCCAGTACTTC. Translating gives CASSYDSQAPQYF.

This clonotype was counted at least ten times. The rearrangement joins TRBV20-1 to TRBJ2-3, with D perhaps TRBD1 or TRBD2 (5 bases each). Germline CDR1 and CDR2: DFQATT and SNEGSKA (reference sequence). V was clipped by 4 bases and J by 5 bases, with 10 bases between them. The CDR3 contains 12 residues. CDR3 DNA: TGCAGTGCTACCAGTGGGGGAGATACGCAGTATTTT. Translation gives CSATSGGDTQYF.

To note about this clonotype: A much larger clonotype is one base distant, so this may be a read error. This CDR3 is missing its conserved last phenylalanine or tryptophan, likely due to a read error. J is TRBJ1-1 and V is TRBV4-2; no clear D gene. The CDR3 consists of 14 residues. Germline CDR1 and CDR2: LGHNA and YNFKEQ. In DNA form, the CDR3 reads TGTGCCAGCAGCCAAGTGGGAGGGAACCCTGAAGCTTTCCTT. Amino acid sequence: CASSQVGGNPEAFL.

This clonotype was seen a few times. V is TRBV28 and J is TRBJ2-5, with 10 nucleotides matching TRBD2. The J segment lost 3 bases and the V segment lost 6 bases, leaving 7 bases of the junction unmatched. Looked up from germline, CDR1 is MDHEN and CDR2 is SYDVKM. The CDR3 contains 15 residues. The CDR3 DNA follows: TGTGCCAGCAGGGGAAGCGGGAGGGATAAAGAGACCCAGTACTTC. As protein: CASRGSGRDKETQYF. Full variable domain (missing parts from reference TRBV28 and TRBJ2-5): DVKVTQSSRYLVKRTGEKVFLECVQDMDHENMFWYRQDPGLGLRLIYFSYDVKMKEKGDIPEGYSVSREKKERFSLILESASTNQTSMYLCASRGSGRDKETQYFGPGTRLLVL.

In this sample, this clonotype turned up a few times. The gene calls are TRBV4-2 and TRBJ2-5; TRBD2 agrees at 11 bases. Trimming took 1 base from V and 0 from J; bases not matched to a gene: 7. Germline loops: CDR1 LGHNA, CDR2 YNFKEQ. This CDR3 is 18 amino acids long. Here the CDR3 reads CASSQGASGGRYQETQYF. The DNA of the CDR3 is TGTGCCAGCAGCCAAGGGGCTAGCGGGGGGCGGTACCAAGAGACCCAGTACTTC.

J is TRBJ2-1 and V is TRBV28, with D unresolved. The V and J ends lost 7 bases and 0 bases respectively, with 10 bases between them. CDR3 size: 14 residues. Germline CDR1 and CDR2: MDHEN and SYDVKM. CDR3 nucleotides: TGTGCCAGCACCGGGCCCCTCTCCTACAATGAGCAGTTCTTC. This sequence encodes CASTGPLSYNEQFF.

This clonotype was recorded a few times. The chain combines TRBV20-1 with TRBJ1-3; perhaps TRBD1 as D (5 bases). Per germline, CDR1 DFQATT and CDR2 SNEGSKA (reference sequence). The CDR3 is 16 residues long. Trimming cost V 6 bases and J 2 bases, with 20 bases left between them. The CDR3 here is CSALGERQGPGNTIYF. CDR3 coding DNA: TGCAGTGCCCTAGGGGAGAGGCAGGGCCCTGGAAACACCATATATTTT.

This clonotype was counted ten times or more. The chain carries TRBV20-1 and TRBJ1-1; D might be TRBD1 (5 bases). Germline CDR1 DFQATT, CDR2 SNEGSKA (reference sequence). The length of the CDR3 is 15 residues. The V end lost 8 bases, the J end lost 2 bases, and 21 bases lay between the germline ends. The CDR3 DNA follows: TGCAGTACTTTCTCTTACCGGGACGGAAACACTGAAGCTTTCTTT. It yields the protein CSTFSYRDGNTEAFF.

This clonotype was picked up many times. The chain carries TRBV12-3 or TRBV12-4 and TRBJ2-1, with 9 bases that match TRBD2. The CDR3 sequence is 18 residues long. The V segment lost 4 bases and the J segment 7 bases; nucleotides outside the gene matches: 17. Here the CDR3 reads CASSYRGLALTVGNEQFF. CDR3 nucleotides: TGTGCCAGCAGTTACCGCGGACTAGCGCTAACTGTCGGGAATGAGCAGTTCTTC.

Many counts were recorded for this clonotype. The rearrangement uses TRBV5-5 and TRBJ2-1, with TRBD1 identical over 10 bases. Germline V gene data show CDR1 as SGHKS and CDR2 as YYEKEE (reference sequence). The V gene end was trimmed by 1 base and the J gene end by 6 bases; junction bases not matched to a gene: 7. There are 16 residues in the CDR3. The CDR3 protein is CASSLHGTGVANEQFF. The CDR3 DNA reads as TGTGCCAGCAGCTTGCATGGGACAGGGGTAGCCAATGAGCAGTTCTTC.

The V call is TRBV15, the J call TRBJ2-2, with D maybe TRBD1 (6 bases). The CDR3 is made up of 14 amino acids. Looked up from germline, CDR1 is LNHNV and CDR2 is YYDKDF (reference sequence). V was clipped by 8 bases and J by 0 bases, with 10 bases between them. The CDR3 sequence is CATADSSNTGELFF. In DNA, the CDR3 is TGTGCCACCGCGGACAGCTCGAACACCGGGGAGCTGTTTTTT.

The chain has TRBV6-2 or TRBV6-3 and TRBJ2-1, with D possibly being TRBD1 or TRBD2 (5 bases each). From germline, CDR1 is MNHEY and CDR2 SVGEGT. The germline V and J ends were trimmed by 6 bases and 1 base, with 10 bases remaining between them. This CDR3 comprises 14 residues. CDR3 sequence reads: CASRREGSYNEQFF. The CDR3 nucleotides are TGTGCCAGCAGGAGAGAGGGGTCCTACAATGAGCAGTTCTTC.

Ten or more counts support this clonotype. The genes are TRBV5-1 and TRBJ1-2, with D perhaps matching TRBD1 (6 bases). Germline-derived CDR1 and CDR2 are SGHRS and YFSETQ. The CDR3 totals 14 residues. V lost 0 bases and J lost 5, with 11 bases in between. CDR3 sequence: CASSLERGRYGYTF. The DNA of the CDR3 is TGCGCCAGCAGCTTGGAGAGGGGGAGGTATGGCTACACCTTC.

This clonotype was found a few times. The DNA of the CDR3 is TGTGCCAGCAGTGGACAGGGGGCAATGCAGCCCCAGCATTTT. Translating it yields CASSGQGAMQPQHF. The chain couples TRBV6-1 to TRBJ1-5; TRBD1 agrees at 10 bases. With 4 bases clipped from V and 7 bases from J, the junction kept 4 bases outside the gene matches. Germline assignment: CDR1 MNHNS and CDR2 SASEGT. This CDR3 is 14 amino acids long.

This clonotype was observed a few times. This sequence joins TRBV7-8 and TRBJ2-2; D is uncertain. The CDR3 extends over 15 amino acids. The germline CDR1 and CDR2 sequences are SGHVS and FQNEAQ. Trimming removed 5 bases at V and 5 bases at J, with 15 bases between. For the CDR3, the DNA is TGTGCCAGCAGCGAGAACCGAGGTGGAACCGGGGAGCTGTTTTTT. Translated: CASSENRGGTGELFF.

This clonotype was observed a handful of times. CDR3 sequence reads: CASSLALMDYTF. The CDR3 DNA reads TGTGCCAGCAGCTTAGCCCTTATGGACTACACCTTC. The rearrangement links TRBV7-9 to TRBJ1-2; D gene ambiguous. Trimming stripped 0 bases from V and 10 bases from J, with 9 bases between. Germline assignment: CDR1 SEHNR and CDR2 FQNEAQ (reference sequence). This CDR3 spans 12 amino acids.

The table lists this clonotype with a few counts. This chain joins TRBV6-2 or TRBV6-3 and TRBJ1-4; maybe TRBD1 (5 bases). CDR3 length: 15 residues. Trimming took 5 bases from V and 8 from J, leaving 18 bases between them. Germline assignment: CDR1 MNHEY and CDR2 SVGEGT. In nucleotides, the CDR3 is TGTGCCAGCAGTACCAGGGTCCCGGGTGGAGAAAAACTGTTTTTT. Protein sequence: CASSTRVPGGEKLFF.

This chain connects TRBV20-1 to TRBJ2-1; TRBD1 matches at 7 bases. V lost 2 bases, J lost 3 bases, and 7 bases stayed unmatched. This CDR3 contains 15 residues. The germline gives CDR1 DFQATT, CDR2 SNEGSKA (reference sequence). CDR3 sequence reads: CSARRDSSFYNEQFF. CDR3 coding DNA: TGCAGTGCTAGAAGGGACAGCTCCTTCTACAATGAGCAGTTCTTC.

Many counts were recorded for this clonotype. This chain uses TRBV20-1 with TRBJ1-1, with TRBD1 as a possible D gene (5 bases). CDR3 length: 14 residues. Trimming cost V 0 bases and J 5 bases, with 13 bases left between them. Germline V lookup: CDR1 DFQATT, CDR2 SNEGSKA (reference sequence). CDR3 sequence reads: CSAREGTWGTEAFF. The CDR3 coding sequence is TGCAGTGCTAGAGAGGGGACTTGGGGAACTGAAGCTTTCTTT.